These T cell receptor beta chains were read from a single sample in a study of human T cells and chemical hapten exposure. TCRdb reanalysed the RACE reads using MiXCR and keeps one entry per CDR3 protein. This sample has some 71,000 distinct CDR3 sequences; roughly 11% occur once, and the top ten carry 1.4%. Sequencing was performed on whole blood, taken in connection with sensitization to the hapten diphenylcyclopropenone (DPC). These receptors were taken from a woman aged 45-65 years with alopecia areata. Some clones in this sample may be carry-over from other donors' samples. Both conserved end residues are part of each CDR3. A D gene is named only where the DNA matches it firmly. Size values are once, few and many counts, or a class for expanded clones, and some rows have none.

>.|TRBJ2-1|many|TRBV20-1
TGCAGCCCCGAATCTGCCCAGGGCATAGGATACAATGAGCAGTTCTTC
CSPESAQGIGYNEQFF
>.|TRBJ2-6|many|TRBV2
TGTGCCAGCAGTCTCCGCTCTGGGGCCAACGTCCTGACTTTC
CASSLRSGANVLTF
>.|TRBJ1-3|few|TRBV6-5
TGTGCCAGCAGTTACAACAGGGATTACTCCGGAAACACCATATATTTT
CASSYNRDYSGNTIYF
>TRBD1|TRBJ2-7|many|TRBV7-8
TGTGCCAGCAGCCCCCGACAGGGCGCCCACGAGCAGTACTTC
CASSPRQGAHEQYF
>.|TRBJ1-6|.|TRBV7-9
TGTGCCAGCAGCTTAGATAGGGGGTCCTTGGATAATTCACCCCTCCACTTT
CASSLDRGSLDNSPLHF
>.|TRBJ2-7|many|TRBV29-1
TGCAGCGTTGGGACGGCTACACGCGAGCAGTACTTC
CSVGTATREQYF
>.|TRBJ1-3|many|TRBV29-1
TGCAGCGTTGAGAGTCCTGGAAACACCATATATTTT
CSVESPGNTIYF
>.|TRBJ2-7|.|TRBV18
TGTGCCAGCTCACCACCGACAGGCGCCCCTCCCGACGAGCAGTACTTC
CASSPPTGAPPDEQYF
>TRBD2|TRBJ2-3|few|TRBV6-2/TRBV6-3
TGTGCCAGCAGTTACCGGACTAGCGGGGCCGACACAGATACGCAGTATTTT
CASSYRTSGADTDTQYF
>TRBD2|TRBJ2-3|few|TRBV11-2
TGTGCCAGCAGCTTAGCGGGTAGCGGGACTTGGAATACGCAGTATTTT
CASSLAGSGTWNTQYF
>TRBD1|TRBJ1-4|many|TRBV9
TGTGCCAGCAGCAGAAGACAGGGAATGATGGGTGAAAAACTGTTTTTT
CASSRRQGMMGEKLFF
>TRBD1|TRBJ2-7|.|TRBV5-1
TGCGCCAGCAGCTATGGGGGACAGTACGAGCAGTACTTC
CASSYGGQYEQYF
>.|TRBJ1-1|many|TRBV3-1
TGTGCCAGCAGCCAAGATCGGTCGGGAGCTTTCTTT
CASSQDRSGAFF
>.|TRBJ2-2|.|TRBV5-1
TGCGCCAGCAGCTTGGAGACGGAGAACACCGGGGAGCTGTTTTTT
CASSLETENTGELFF
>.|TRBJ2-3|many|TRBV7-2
TGTGCCAGCACCCAGGGGTTAATTACAGATACGCAGTATTTT
CASTQGLITDTQYF
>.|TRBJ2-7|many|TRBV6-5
TGTGCCAGCAGTTACGCGCAGGGTGTGCACGAGCAGTACTTC
CASSYAQGVHEQYF
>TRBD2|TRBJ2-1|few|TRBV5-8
TGTGCCAGCAGCTTCGGTCGAGCGGGAGGGATGGATGAGCAGTTCTTC
CASSFGRAGGMDEQFF
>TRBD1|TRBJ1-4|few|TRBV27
TGTGCCAGCAGTTCCCCGGGACAGGGAGGTGAAAAACTGTTTTTT
CASSSPGQGGEKLFF
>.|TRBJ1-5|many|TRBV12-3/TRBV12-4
TGTGCCAGCAGGGGGACGGTGAATCAGCCCCAGCATTTT
CASRGTVNQPQHF
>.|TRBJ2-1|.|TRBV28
TGTGCCAGCAGTTTCCCGACTTTCAATGAGCAGTTCTTC
CASSFPTFNEQFF
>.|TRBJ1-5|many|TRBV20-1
TGCAGTGCTAGGTCTTCGGTTGTTGTTGCGCCCCAGCATTTT
CSARSSVVVAPQHF
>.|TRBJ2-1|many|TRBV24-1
TGTGCCACCAGTGACATCAGGGAGCCCTCCTACAATGAGCAGTTCTTC
CATSDIREPSYNEQFF
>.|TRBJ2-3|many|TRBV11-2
TGTGCCAGCAGCCCCCCCCAGACGTCAGATACGCAGTATTTT
CASSPPQTSDTQYF
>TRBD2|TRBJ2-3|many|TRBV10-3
TGTGCCATCAGTGCCTCTGCCGGGACTATCGTTGATACGCAGTATTTT
CAISASAGTIVDTQYF
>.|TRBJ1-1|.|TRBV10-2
TGCGCCAGCAGTGAACCCGGGACTGAAGCTTTCTTT
CASSEPGTEAFF
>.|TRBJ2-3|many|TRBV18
TGTGCCAGCTCACCACGTACTAGAAGCACAGATACGCAGTATTTT
CASSPRTRSTDTQYF
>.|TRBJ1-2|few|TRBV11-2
TGTGCCAGCAGCCGTTCCCCGGGACGAGGTGGCTACACCTTC
CASSRSPGRGGYTF
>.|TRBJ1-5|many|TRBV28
TGTGCCAGCAGTCCAAGTAGGCAGGGGTTAGGTCAGCCCCAGCATTTT
CASSPSRQGLGQPQHF
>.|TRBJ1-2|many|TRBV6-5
TGTGCCACCCACGACATTTCAGGGCGCGGCTATGGCTACACCTTC
CATHDISGRGYGYTF
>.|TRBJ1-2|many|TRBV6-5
TGTGCCAGCAGTTATCAACAACTCTATGGCTACACCTTC
CASSYQQLYGYTF
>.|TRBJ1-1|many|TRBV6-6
TGTGCCAGCAGTTACGGGTTAGGGGACACTGAAGCTTTCTTT
CASSYGLGDTEAFF
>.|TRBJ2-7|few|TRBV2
TGTGCCAGCACTGGACCCAGCTCCTACGAGCAGTACTTC
CASTGPSSYEQYF